The 9 T cell receptor beta chains reported below all come from one sample, sequenced in a study of technical replicates of blood from several donors. Method: immunoSEQ multiplex PCR; TCRdb's copy keeps in-frame clones and lacks some. The sample contains fewer than 15,000 clones, about 94% of which appear only once. Sequences were obtained from PBMCs. These TCRs come from a human donor in good health.

The count of this clone is one. The chain has TRBV5-1 and TRBJ1-1; D might be TRBD1 (5 bases). The V and J ends lost 1 base and 0 bases respectively, with 10 bases between them. Germline assignment: CDR1 SGHRS and CDR2 YFSETQ. The CDR3 runs to 15 residues. The CDR3 sequence: CASSLPGQMNTEAFF. DNA for the CDR3: TGCGCCAGCAGCTTGCCAGGGCAAATGAACACTGAAGCTTTCTTT.

The genes are TRBV6-5 and TRBJ2-5; 7 bases agree with TRBD1. Germline assignment: CDR1 MNHEY and CDR2 SVGAGI. The trim removed 6 bases at V and 4 bases at J, leaving 5 bases unmatched. This CDR3 contains 13 residues. In DNA form, the CDR3 reads TGTGCCAGCAGCGGGACAGTATTAGAGACCCAGTACTTC. This sequence encodes CASSGTVLETQYF.

The V gene is TRBV30, the J gene TRBJ2-7, with TRBD1 matching over 8 bases. The length of the CDR3 is 14 residues. J gave up 4 bases and V 1 base, and 6 bases lay outside the gene matches. Germline CDR1 reads GTSNPN; CDR2 reads SVGIG (reference sequence). The DNA for the CDR3 is TGTGCCTGGAGTGCTTTGGACAGGGCGTACGAGCAGTACTTC. Translation: CAWSALDRAYEQYF.

This chain uses TRBV18 with TRBJ2-1; 11 bases line up with TRBD2. Germline V gene data show CDR1 as KGHSH and CDR2 as LQKENI. The CDR3 is made up of 15 amino acids. Unmatched junction bases numbered 7, after V lost 3 bases and J lost 9 bases. The CDR3 DNA is TGTGCCAGCTCACCCCCCGGGACTAGCGGTACTGAGCAGTTCTTC. Translation: CASSPPGTSGTEQFF.

The genes are TRBV6-1 and TRBJ2-6, with 12 nucleotides matching TRBD2. There are 18 residues in the CDR3. The ends lost 4 bases at V and 0 bases at J; junction bases unmatched: 4. Germline V gives CDR1 MNHNS, CDR2 SASEGT. The CDR3 DNA sequence: TGTGCCAGCAGTGGAGGACTAGCGGGACCCTCTGGGGCCAACGTCCTGACTTTC. Translating gives CASSGGLAGPSGANVLTF.

The rearrangement joins TRBV20-1 to TRBJ1-2; the D is unclear. The V gene's germline CDR1 is DFQATT and CDR2 SNEGSKA (reference sequence). The length of the CDR3 is 11 residues. CDR3 bases: TGCAGGGTCGTGTCCGGCGGGGGCTACACCTTC. Encoded protein: CRVVSGGGYTF.

V is TRBV19 and J is TRBJ2-2; tentative D call: TRBD2 (5 bases). V was pared by 6 bases and J by 5 bases, with 19 bases between. Germline V gene lookup returns CDR1 LNHDA and CDR2 SQIVND (reference sequence). The CDR3 contains 16 residues. The CDR3 coding sequence is TGTGCCAGTAGCCCGTCAGGTCGGGGTATGACCGGGGAGCTGTTTTTT. As protein: CASSPSGRGMTGELFF.

V usage is TRBV9 and J usage is TRBJ2-3, with 9 bases lining up with TRBD2. The CDR3 is made up of 14 amino acids. J was trimmed by 6 bases and V by 7 bases; bases with no gene match: 9. CDR1 is SGDLS and CDR2 is YYNGEE in the germline V gene. CDR3 coding DNA: TGTGCCAGCGCGGCTAGCGGGAATTCGGATACGCAGTATTTT. Protein: CASAASGNSDTQYF.

The V gene is TRBV7-8, the J gene TRBJ2-1; D ambiguous. CDR3 length: 14 residues. Trimming removed 1 base from V and 8 bases from J, with 12 bases in between. In germline, CDR1 is SGHVS, CDR2 FQNEAQ. CDR3 nucleotide sequence: TGTGCCAGCAGCTTAGAGCTGCAGCGTCATGAGCAGTTCTTC. As protein: CASSLELQRHEQFF.